The 25 T cell receptor beta chains below all came from one sample that was sequenced in a study of control samples from healthy donors and cancer patients (TCRdb year 2020). The library came from the immunoSEQ multiplex PCR assay. The source is immuneACCESS, and TCRdb retained only in-frame sequences with V and J called. Part of the clones is not carried over; for the studies checked, unresolved V genes explain less than half of this, and the remainder is unexplained. The sample includes roughly 140,000 clones, with approximately 91% observed a single time. The ten largest clones add up to around 4.9% of the sample. The source material was blood. These TCRs come from a man aged 30 to 39 in good health.

V is TRBV6-1 and J is TRBJ2-7; 7 positions match TRBD2. The V gene end was trimmed by 4 bases and the J gene end by 6 bases; junction bases not matched to a gene: 18. This CDR3 has 17 amino acids. In germline, CDR1 is MNHNS, CDR2 SASEGT. CDR3 sequence reads: CASSARQNSGGISEQYF. CDR3 in DNA: TGTGCCAGCAGTGCAAGACAGAATTCGGGGGGAATTAGCGAGCAGTACTTC.

This chain joins TRBV7-9 and TRBJ2-5, with 8 bases matching TRBD1. Germline lookup yields CDR1 SEHNR and CDR2 FQNEAQ (reference sequence). The CDR3 loop spans 15 amino acids. V shed 5 bases, J shed 5 bases, and the junction held 10 bases outside the gene matches. In nucleotides, the CDR3 is TGTGCCAGCAGCCCTTTTAGGACAGGGCTGGAGACCCAGTACTTC. Protein product: CASSPFRTGLETQYF.

The gene calls are TRBV24-1 and TRBJ2-1; 9 bases fit TRBD1. The CDR3 extends over 21 amino acids. V shed 3 bases and J 4 bases; nucleotides not matched to a gene: 21. CDR1 and CDR2 from the germline V gene are KGHDR and SFDVKD. The CDR3 region has the DNA TGTGCCACCAGTGATCCCGACGAACCGGGACAGGGAGTTAAAATTTACAATGAGCAGTTCTTC. It is translated as CATSDPDEPGQGVKIYNEQFF.

The chain recombines TRBV18 with TRBJ2-7; 7 bases are shared with TRBD2. Losses at the gene ends were 2 bases for V and 1 base for J; bases not matched to a gene: 2. Germline assignment: CDR1 KGHSH and CDR2 LQKENI. The CDR3 covers 14 residues. CDR3 DNA sequence: TGTGCCAGCTCACCAGGGCGGGAGTCCTACGAGCAGTACTTC. Translated: CASSPGRESYEQYF.

The chain links TRBV4-3 to TRBJ2-3, with 9 nucleotides matching TRBD2. The CDR3 loop spans 14 amino acids. Trimming took 5 bases from V and 6 from J; bases not matched to a gene: 6. The germline CDR1 and CDR2 sequences are LGHNA and YSLEER. In nucleotides, the CDR3 is TGCGCCAGCAGCAAGGGGACTAGCCGGGATACGCAGTATTTT. Protein: CASSKGTSRDTQYF.

The chain has TRBV6-2 or TRBV6-3 and TRBJ2-1; TRBD2 agrees at 11 bases. With 0 bases clipped from V and 2 bases from J, the junction kept 6 bases outside the gene matches. The CDR3 length is 18 residues. Germline CDR1 and CDR2: MNHEY and SVGEGT. CDR3 sequence: CASSYSGLAGGAYNEQFF. In DNA, the CDR3 is TGTGCCAGCAGTTACTCGGGTCTAGCGGGGGGCGCCTACAATGAGCAGTTCTTC.

This clone was recorded once. The chain employs TRBV25-1 and TRBJ1-5; a weak D match, TRBD1 (5 bases). The CDR3 consists of 14 residues. Germline-derived CDR1 and CDR2 are MGHDK and SYGVNS. The V gene lost 7 bases and the J gene lost 0 bases, with 10 bases spanning the gap. The CDR3 nucleotides are TGTGCCAGCACCTCAGGGAGTAGCAATCAGCCCCAGCATTTT. It yields the protein CASTSGSSNQPQHF. The entire variable domain, with the rest obtained from reference TRBV25-1 and TRBJ1-5, is as follows: EADIYQTPRYLVIGTGKKITLECSQTMGHDKMYWYQQDPGMELHLIHYSYGVNSTEKGDLSSESTVSRIRTEHFPLTLESARPSHTSQYLCASTSGSSNQPQHFGDGTRLSIL.

The table lists this clone with a few counts. This chain connects TRBV27 to TRBJ2-6, with a weak D call TRBD2 (5 bases). CDR3 length equals 14 residues. V gave up 5 bases and J gave up 0 bases, with 5 bases separating them. Germline-derived CDR1 and CDR2 are MNHEY and SMNVEV (reference sequence). Written as DNA, the CDR3 is TGTGCCAGCAGTGAGGGCTCTGGGGCCAACGTCCTGACTTTC. Translated: CASSEGSGANVLTF.

V is TRBV29-1 and J is TRBJ2-1; TRBD2 might be the D (7 bases). Between the trimmed V and J ends, which lost 5 bases and 10 bases, there was a span of 18 bases. Germline V gene lookup returns CDR1 SQVTM and CDR2 ANQGSEA. The CDR3 spans 13 residues. The CDR3 spells CSVPGGGVEEQFF. CDR3 in DNA: TGCAGCGTTCCGGGGGGCGGGGTAGAAGAGCAGTTCTTC.

The J gene is TRBJ2-2, the V gene TRBV2; the D is unclear. This CDR3 region has 12 residues. The germline V gene encodes CDR1 SNHLY and CDR2 FYNNEI. V dropped 6 bases and J dropped 1 base, with 3 bases sitting between them. The CDR3 is CASRQNTGELFF. CDR3 bases: TGTGCCAGCAGACAGAACACCGGGGAGCTGTTTTTT.

V gene TRBV11-2 combines with J gene TRBJ2-7, with D unresolved. The V end was cut by 1 base, the J end by 3 bases, with 10 bases between. The CDR3 totals 14 residues. CDR1 is SGHAT and CDR2 is FQNNGV in the germline V gene. Written as DNA, the CDR3 is TGTGCCAGCAGCTTAGGTGGCGGCGGCTACGAGCAGTACTTC. Amino acid sequence: CASSLGGGGYEQYF.

The rearrangement links TRBV7-9 to TRBJ1-1, with a weak D call TRBD1 (6 bases). This CDR3 spans 16 amino acids. V was clipped by 3 bases and J by 1 base, with 15 bases between them. Per the germline V gene, CDR1 is SEHNR and CDR2 is FQNEAQ (reference sequence). The CDR3 loop is CASSFMAGGPNTEAFF. The CDR3 nucleotides read TGTGCCAGCAGCTTCATGGCCGGGGGGCCGAACACTGAAGCTTTCTTT. Filled out from reference TRBV7-9 and TRBJ1-1, the complete variable domain reads DTGVSQNPRHKITKRGQNVTFRCDPISEHNRLYWYRQTLGQGPEFLTYFQNEAQLEKSRLLSDRFSAERPKGSFSTLEIQRTEQGDSAMYLCASSFMAGGPNTEAFFGQGTRLTVV.

The gene calls are TRBV7-8 and TRBJ2-7; D may be TRBD2 (5 bases). Between the trimmed V and J ends, which lost 3 bases and 0 bases, there was a span of 15 bases. The CDR3 is 16 residues long. From germline, CDR1 is SGHVS and CDR2 FQNEAQ. The DNA for the CDR3 is TGTGCCAGCAGCTTTGGGCAGCGGACCAGCTCCTACGAGCAGTACTTC. Residues: CASSFGQRTSSYEQYF.

This rearrangement joins TRBV7-6 to TRBJ1-6; 8 nucleotides line up with TRBD1. Germline V gene lookup returns CDR1 SGHVS and CDR2 FNYEAQ. This CDR3 comprises 15 residues. The ends lost 1 base at V and 8 bases at J; junction bases unmatched: 4. The CDR3 sequence is CASSLDRGGDSPLHF. The CDR3 DNA is TGTGCCAGCAGCTTAGACAGGGGGGGGGATTCACCCCTCCACTTT.

Regarding this clone: Other DNA sequences in the same sample also yield this CDR3. The chain combines TRBV7-2 with TRBJ2-7; 10 bases are shared with TRBD1. This CDR3 is 14 amino acids long. Germline-derived CDR1 and CDR2 are SGHTA and FQGNSA. The junction had 3 bases not matched to a gene; V was cut back by 5 bases and J by 2 bases. CDR3 nucleotide sequence: TGTGCCAGCAGCCTCGGACAGGGGGCCTACGAGCAGTACTTC. Amino acid sequence: CASSLGQGAYEQYF. The full variable domain, with the rest looked up from reference TRBV7-2 and TRBJ2-7, is GAGVSQSPSNKVTEKGKDVELRCDPISGHTALYWYRQSLGQGLEFLIYFQGNSAPDKSGLPSDRFSAERTGGSVSTLTIQRTQQEDSAVYLCASSLGQGAYEQYFGPGTRLTVT.

This clone was observed a single time. The rearrangement joins TRBV18 to TRBJ2-1; TRBD2 matches at 10 bases. The V gene's germline CDR1 is KGHSH and CDR2 LQKENI. The CDR3 consists of 16 residues. Trimming cost V 4 bases and J 6 bases; bases outside gene matches: 9. CDR3 DNA sequence: TGTGCCAGCTCACGGACGGGACAGCGGGGGGGCAATGAGCAGTTCTTC. Its protein is CASSRTGQRGGNEQFF.

The chain links TRBV11-3 to TRBJ1-1; TRBD1 matches at 11 bases. With V trimmed by 1 base and J by 4 bases, 11 bases remained unmatched. Germline V lookup: CDR1 SGHNT, CDR2 YENEEA. This CDR3 region has 18 residues. The CDR3 nucleotides read TGTGCCAGCAGCTTAGTTGGGTGGACAGGGGGCAGGGTCACTGAAGCTTTCTTT. Protein: CASSLVGWTGGRVTEAFF. The full variable domain, with the rest looked up from reference TRBV11-3 and TRBJ1-1, is EAGVVQSPRYKIIEKKQPVAFWCNPISGHNTLYWYLQNLGQGPELLIRYENEEAVDDSQLPKDRFSAERLKGVDSTLKIQPAELGDSAVYLCASSLVGWTGGRVTEAFFGQGTRLTVV.

The genes are TRBV11-2 and TRBJ2-2; TRBD1 matches 8 bases. Germline assignment: CDR1 SGHAT and CDR2 FQNNGV. Trimming at V came to 5 bases and at J to 2 bases, leaving 7 bases not matched to a gene. The CDR3 spans 16 residues. CDR3 sequence reads: CASSTSGGRNTGELFF. The DNA of the CDR3 is TGTGCCAGCAGCACCTCAGGGGGCAGAAACACCGGGGAGCTGTTTTTT.

The chain links TRBV3-1 (or the pseudogene TRBV3-2) to TRBJ1-2, with 8 bases aligning to TRBD1. Trimming cost V 3 bases and J 8 bases; bases outside gene matches: 2. This CDR3 spans 12 amino acids. The germline V gene encodes CDR1 LGHDT and CDR2 YNNKEL (reference sequence). CDR3 DNA sequence: TGTGCCAGCAGCCAGTCAGGGGGCGGCTACACCTTC. It yields the protein CASSQSGGGYTF.

The V and J genes are TRBV5-8 and TRBJ1-2; perhaps TRBD1 as D (5 bases). The V gene's germline CDR1 is SGHTS and CDR2 YDEGEE. The CDR3 has 16 amino acids. V was clipped by 0 bases and J by 3 bases, with 15 bases between them. The CDR3 is CASSLGAAPGDYGYTF. The CDR3 DNA is TGTGCCAGCAGCTTGGGGGCCGCGCCGGGGGACTATGGCTACACCTTC.

The genes are TRBV6-5 and TRBJ1-4; D ambiguous. Germline CDR1 and CDR2: MNHEY and SVGAGI. The CDR3 is 15 amino acids. V was shortened by 3 bases and J by 0 bases, with 8 bases between the two germline ends. The CDR3 sequence: CASSYFSATNEKLFF. In DNA, the CDR3 is TGTGCCAGCAGTTATTTCTCCGCAACTAATGAAAAACTGTTTTTT.

The J gene is TRBJ2-1, the V gene TRBV5-8; possibly TRBD1 or TRBD2 for D (5 bases each). The CDR3 has 12 amino acids. V was shortened by 5 bases and J by 9 bases, with 12 bases between the two germline ends. Germline V gives CDR1 SGHTS, CDR2 YDEGEE. CDR3 loop: CASSLRGGEQFF. Here the CDR3 DNA reads TGTGCCAGCAGTCTGAGGGGTGGTGAGCAGTTCTTC.

V is TRBV7-9 and J is TRBJ2-6; D is unresolved. The CDR3 runs to 14 residues. V was cut by 0 bases and J by 7 bases, with 7 bases left in between. The V gene's germline CDR1 is SEHNR and CDR2 FQNEAQ (reference sequence). This CDR3 is CASSLAHGANVLTF. CDR3 DNA: TGTGCCAGCAGCTTAGCGCATGGAGCCAACGTCCTGACTTTC.

The chain combines TRBV21-1 with TRBJ2-7; TRBD2 is taken as the D call from the table, unchecked against the DNA. TRBV21-1 is termed a pseudogene. The CDR3 is made up of 16 amino acids. The CDR3 spells CASSQLEREGTYEQYF. The CDR3 DNA sequence: TGTGCCAGCAGCCAACTTGAGCGGGAGGGGACCTACGAGCAGTACTTC.

The chain is built from TRBV19 and TRBJ2-1; 9 bases map to TRBD2. The CDR3 runs 16 residues. Germline CDR1 and CDR2: LNHDA and SQIVND (reference sequence). V trimming: 4 bases; J trimming: 12 bases; junction bases outside the gene matches: 16. The CDR3 loop reads CASSTTTSGVYLSQFF. The CDR3, as DNA: TGTGCCAGTAGTACAACGACTAGCGGAGTATACTTGTCGCAGTTCTTC. The whole variable domain, filled in from reference TRBV19 and TRBJ2-1, reads DGGITQSPKYLFRKEGQNVTLSCEQNLNHDAMYWYRQDPGQGLRLIYYSQIVNDFQKGDIAEGYSVSREKKESFPLTVTSAQKNPTAFYLCASSTTTSGVYLSQFFGPGTRLTVL.